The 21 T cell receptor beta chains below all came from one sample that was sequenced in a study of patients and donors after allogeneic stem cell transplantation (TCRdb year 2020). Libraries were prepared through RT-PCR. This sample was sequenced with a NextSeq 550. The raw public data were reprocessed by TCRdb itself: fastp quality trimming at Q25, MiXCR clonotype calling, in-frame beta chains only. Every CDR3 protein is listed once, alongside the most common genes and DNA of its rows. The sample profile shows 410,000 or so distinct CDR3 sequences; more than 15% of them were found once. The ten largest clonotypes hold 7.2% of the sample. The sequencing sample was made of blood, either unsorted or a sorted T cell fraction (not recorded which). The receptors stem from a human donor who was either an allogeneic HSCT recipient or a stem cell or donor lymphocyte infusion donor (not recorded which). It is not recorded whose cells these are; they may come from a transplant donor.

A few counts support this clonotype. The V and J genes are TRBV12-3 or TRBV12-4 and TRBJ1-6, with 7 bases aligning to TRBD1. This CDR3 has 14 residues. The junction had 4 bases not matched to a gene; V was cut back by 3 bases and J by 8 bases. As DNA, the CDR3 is TGTGCCAGCAGTTTGTGGGGGACAGATTCACCCCTCCACTTT. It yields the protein CASSLWGTDSPLHF.

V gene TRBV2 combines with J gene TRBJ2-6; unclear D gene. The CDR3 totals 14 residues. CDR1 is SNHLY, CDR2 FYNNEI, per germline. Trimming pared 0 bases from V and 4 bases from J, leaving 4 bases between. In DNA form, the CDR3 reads TGTGCCAGCAGTGAAGCCTACGGGGCCAACGTCCTGACTTTC. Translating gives CASSEAYGANVLTF.

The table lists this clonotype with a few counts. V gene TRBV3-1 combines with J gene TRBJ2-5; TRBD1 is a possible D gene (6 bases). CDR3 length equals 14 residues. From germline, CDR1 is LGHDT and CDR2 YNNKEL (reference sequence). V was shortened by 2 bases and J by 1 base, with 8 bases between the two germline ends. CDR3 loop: CASSQWGPQETQYF. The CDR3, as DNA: TGTGCCAGCAGCCAATGGGGGCCCCAAGAGACCCAGTACTTC.

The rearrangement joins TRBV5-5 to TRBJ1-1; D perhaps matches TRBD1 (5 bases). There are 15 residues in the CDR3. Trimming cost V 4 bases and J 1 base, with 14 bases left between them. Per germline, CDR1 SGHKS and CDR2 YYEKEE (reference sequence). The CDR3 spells CASSPAGAQNTEAFF. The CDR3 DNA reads TGTGCCAGCAGCCCGGCCGGGGCCCAGAACACTGAAGCTTTCTTT. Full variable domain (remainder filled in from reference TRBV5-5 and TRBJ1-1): DAGVTQSPTHLIKTRGQQVTLRCSPISGHKSVSWYQQVLGQGPQFIFQYYEKEERGRGNFPDRFSARQFPNYSSELNVNALLLGDSALYLCASSPAGAQNTEAFFGQGTRLTVV.

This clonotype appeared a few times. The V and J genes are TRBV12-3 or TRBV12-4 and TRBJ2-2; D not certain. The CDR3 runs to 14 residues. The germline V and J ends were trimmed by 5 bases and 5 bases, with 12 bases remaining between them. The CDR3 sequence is CASSPRRPTGELFF. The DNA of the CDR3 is TGTGCCAGCAGTCCTAGACGACCGACCGGGGAGCTGTTTTTT.

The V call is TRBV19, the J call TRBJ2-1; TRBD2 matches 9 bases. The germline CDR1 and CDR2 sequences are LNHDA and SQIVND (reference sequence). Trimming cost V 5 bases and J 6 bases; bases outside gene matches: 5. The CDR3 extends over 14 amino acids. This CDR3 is CASSWTSVSNEQFF. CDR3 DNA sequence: TGTGCCAGTAGTTGGACTAGCGTCTCCAATGAGCAGTTCTTC.

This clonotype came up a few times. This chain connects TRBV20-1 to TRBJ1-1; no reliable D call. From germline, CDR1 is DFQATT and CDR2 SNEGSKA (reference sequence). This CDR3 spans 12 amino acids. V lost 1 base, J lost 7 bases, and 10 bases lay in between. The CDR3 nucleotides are TGCAGTGCTAGAGGAGGGAGTGGTGAAGCTTTCTTT. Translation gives CSARGGSGEAFF.

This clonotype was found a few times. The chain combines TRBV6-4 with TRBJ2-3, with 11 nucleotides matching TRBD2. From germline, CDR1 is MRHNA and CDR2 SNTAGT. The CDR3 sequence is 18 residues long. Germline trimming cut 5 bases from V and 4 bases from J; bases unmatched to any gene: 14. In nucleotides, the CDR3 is TGTGCCAGCAGTCCCCTAGCGGGGGGTACGGGGGCCTCAGATACGCAGTATTTT. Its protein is CASSPLAGGTGASDTQYF.

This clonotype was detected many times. This CDR3 reads CATSRLSGASNEQFF. Here the CDR3 DNA reads TGTGCCACCAGCAGACTCAGCGGAGCCAGCAATGAGCAGTTCTTC. The chain links TRBV15 to TRBJ2-1; a possible D gene is TRBD2 (5 bases). V was shortened by 2 bases and J by 6 bases, with 14 bases between the two germline ends. This CDR3 has 15 amino acids. Germline CDR1 reads LNHNV; CDR2 reads YYDKDF (reference sequence).

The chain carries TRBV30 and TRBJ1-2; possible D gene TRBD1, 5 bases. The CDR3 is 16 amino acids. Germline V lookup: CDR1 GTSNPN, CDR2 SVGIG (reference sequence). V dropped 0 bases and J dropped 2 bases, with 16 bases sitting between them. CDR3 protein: CAWSVDLTGTNYGYTF. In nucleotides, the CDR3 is TGTGCCTGGAGTGTCGATCTTACCGGGACCAACTATGGCTACACCTTC.

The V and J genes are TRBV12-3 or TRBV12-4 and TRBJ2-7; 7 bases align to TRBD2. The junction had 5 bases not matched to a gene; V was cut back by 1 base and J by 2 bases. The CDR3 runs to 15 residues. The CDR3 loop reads CASSLEAGRAYEQYF. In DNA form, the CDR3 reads TGTGCCAGCAGTTTAGAGGCGGGGAGGGCCTACGAGCAGTACTTC.

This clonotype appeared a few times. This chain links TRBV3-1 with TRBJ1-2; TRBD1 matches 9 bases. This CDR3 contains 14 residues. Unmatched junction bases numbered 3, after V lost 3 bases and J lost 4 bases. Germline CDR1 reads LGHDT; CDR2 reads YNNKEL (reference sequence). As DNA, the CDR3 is TGTGCCAGCAGCCAGGGACAGGGACCCTATGGCTACACCTTC. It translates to CASSQGQGPYGYTF.

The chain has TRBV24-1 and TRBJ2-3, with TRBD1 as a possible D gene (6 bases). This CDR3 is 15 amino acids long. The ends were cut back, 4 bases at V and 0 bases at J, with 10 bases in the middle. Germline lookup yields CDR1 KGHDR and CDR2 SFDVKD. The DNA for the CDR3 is TGTGCCACCAGTGACGGACAGCTGAGCACAGATACGCAGTATTTT. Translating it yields CATSDGQLSTDTQYF.

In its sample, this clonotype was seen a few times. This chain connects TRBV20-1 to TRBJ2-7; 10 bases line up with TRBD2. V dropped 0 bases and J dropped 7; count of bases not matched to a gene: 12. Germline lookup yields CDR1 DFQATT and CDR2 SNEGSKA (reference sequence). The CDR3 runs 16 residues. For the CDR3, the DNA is TGCAGTGCTAGAGACCAGGGGTCTAGCGGGAGAAATGAGCAGTACTTC. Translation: CSARDQGSSGRNEQYF.

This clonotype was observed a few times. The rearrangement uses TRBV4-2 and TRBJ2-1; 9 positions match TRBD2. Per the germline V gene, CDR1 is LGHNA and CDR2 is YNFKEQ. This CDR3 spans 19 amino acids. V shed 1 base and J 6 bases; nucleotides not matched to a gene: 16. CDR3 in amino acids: CASSQVISGGVESRNEQFF. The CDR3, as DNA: TGTGCCAGCAGCCAAGTAATTAGCGGGGGTGTTGAAAGTCGCAATGAGCAGTTCTTC.

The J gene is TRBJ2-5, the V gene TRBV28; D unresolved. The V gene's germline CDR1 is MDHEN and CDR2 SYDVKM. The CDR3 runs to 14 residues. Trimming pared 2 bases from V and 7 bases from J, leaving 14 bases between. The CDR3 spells CASSLKHPPTTQYF. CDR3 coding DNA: TGTGCCAGCAGTTTAAAGCACCCCCCCACGACCCAGTACTTC. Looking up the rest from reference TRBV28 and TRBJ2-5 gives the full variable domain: DVKVTQSSRYLVKRTGEKVFLECVQDMDHENMFWYRQDPGLGLRLIYFSYDVKMKEKGDIPEGYSVSREKKERFSLILESASTNQTSMYLCASSLKHPPTTQYFGPGTRLLVL.

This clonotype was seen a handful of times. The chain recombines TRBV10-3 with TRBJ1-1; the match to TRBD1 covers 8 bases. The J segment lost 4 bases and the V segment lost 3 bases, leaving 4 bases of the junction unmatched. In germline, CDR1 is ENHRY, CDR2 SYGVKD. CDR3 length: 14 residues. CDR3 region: CAISDKDRATEAFF. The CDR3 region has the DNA TGTGCCATCAGTGATAAGGACAGGGCCACTGAAGCTTTCTTT.

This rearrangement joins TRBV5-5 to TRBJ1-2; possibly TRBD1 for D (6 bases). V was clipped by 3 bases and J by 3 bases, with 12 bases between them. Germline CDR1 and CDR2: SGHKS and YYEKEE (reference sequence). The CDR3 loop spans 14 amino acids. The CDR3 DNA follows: TGTGCCAGCAGCTCGGACAGATCACACTATGGCTACACCTTC. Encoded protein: CASSSDRSHYGYTF.

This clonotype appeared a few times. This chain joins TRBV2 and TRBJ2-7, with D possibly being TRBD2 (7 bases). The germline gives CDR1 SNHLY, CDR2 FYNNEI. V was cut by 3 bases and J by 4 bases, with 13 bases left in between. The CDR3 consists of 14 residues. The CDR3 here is CASSDWGGRYEQYF. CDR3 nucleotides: TGTGCCAGCAGTGACTGGGGGGGCAGGTACGAGCAGTACTTC.

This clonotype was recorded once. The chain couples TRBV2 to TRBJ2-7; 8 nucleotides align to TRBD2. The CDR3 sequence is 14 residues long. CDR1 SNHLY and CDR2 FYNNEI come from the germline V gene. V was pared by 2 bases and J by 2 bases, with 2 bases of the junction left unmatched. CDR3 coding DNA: TGTGCCAGCAGTGAACTGCGGGGGGCCTACGAGCAGTACTTC. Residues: CASSELRGAYEQYF.

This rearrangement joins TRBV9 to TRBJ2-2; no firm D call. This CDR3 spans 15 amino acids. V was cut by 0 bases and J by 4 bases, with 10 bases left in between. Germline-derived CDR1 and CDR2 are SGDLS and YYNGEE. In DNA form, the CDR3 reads TGTGCCAGCAGCGTAGGTCCTACAACCACCGGGGAGCTGTTTTTT. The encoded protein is CASSVGPTTTGELFF.